The 8 T cell receptor beta chains below were found in one sample sequenced in a study of T cells in Graves' hyperthyroidism and ophthalmopathy. The CDR3 regions of TCR beta were amplified from RNA transcripts. The TCR CDR3 was amplified in a first-round RT-PCR using the HTBI primer set. From the multiplex PCR reads, TCRdb called clonotypes with MiXCR, one entry per CDR3 protein. The table includes 550,000 to 800,000 distinct CDR3 sequences, about a sixth detected once. The sequencing input was blood. The source is a man aged 18 to 35 with Graves' hyperthyroidism.

In nucleotides, the CDR3 is TGTGCCAGCACGCCGGACGGGCGGGCCACTGAAGCTTTCTTT. It yields the protein CASTPDGRATEAFF. The V gene is TRBV28, the J gene TRBJ1-1; D not resolved. V lost 7 bases to trimming and J lost 4 bases, with 16 bases between them. The CDR3 has 14 amino acids. Germline-derived CDR1 and CDR2 are MDHEN and SYDVKM.

This clonotype was seen only a few times. The chain couples TRBV10-3 to TRBJ2-7, with D possibly being TRBD2 (6 bases). The CDR3 is 12 amino acids. Trimming removed 6 bases at V and 7 bases at J, with 13 bases between. The germline V gene has CDR1 ENHRY and CDR2 SYGVKD. CDR3 bases: TGTGCCATCAGCGGCGGGACTCAAGAGCAGTACTTC. It is translated as CAISGGTQEQYF.

On this clonotype itself: This could be a read error, since a much larger clone is one nucleotide away. V and J are TRBV9 and TRBJ2-7; 7 positions agree with TRBD1. Germline V CDR1 and CDR2: SGDLS, YYNGEE. CDR3 length equals 15 residues. CDR3 sequence (DNA): TGTGCCAGCAGCGTAACAGGGGCGTCCCCCTACAAGCAGTACTTC. This translates into CASSVTGASPYKQYF.

This clonotype was seen many times. This chain uses TRBV12-3 or TRBV12-4 with TRBJ2-1; perhaps TRBD1 as D (6 bases). V gave up 5 bases and J gave up 8 bases, with 19 bases separating them. CDR3 length: 15 residues. Here the CDR3 reads CASSDTDSVIDEQFF. CDR3 coding DNA: TGTGCCAGCAGTGATACGGACAGCGTAATCGATGAGCAGTTCTTC.

This clonotype was detected a few times. The V gene is TRBV6-4, the J gene TRBJ1-1; D is unresolved. Trimming left V 1 base short and J 1 base short, with 7 bases between. The CDR3 runs 14 residues. Germline CDR1 is MRHNA and CDR2 is SNTAGT. This CDR3 reads CASSDFPGNTEAFF. CDR3 sequence (DNA): TGTGCCAGCAGTGACTTTCCGGGGAACACTGAAGCTTTCTTT.

This clonotype showed up just a few times. V and J are TRBV7-2 and TRBJ2-3; D might be TRBD2 (6 bases). Trimming left V 1 base short and J 0 bases short, with 14 bases between. This CDR3 comprises 17 residues. Germline V gives CDR1 SGHTA, CDR2 FQGNSA. The CDR3 nucleotides are TGTGCCAGCAGCTTAGTGGTCCTCAGCGGGAGCACAGATACGCAGTATTTT. Encoded protein: CASSLVVLSGSTDTQYF.

This clonotype was observed a few times. The rearrangement links TRBV7-2 to TRBJ2-5, with 14 bases matching TRBD2. Trimming cost V 4 bases and J 5 bases; bases outside gene matches: 6. Germline assignment: CDR1 SGHTA and CDR2 FQGNSA. The CDR3 is 16 residues long. CDR3 nucleotides: TGTGCCAGCAGCTCCGGACTAGCGGGAGGTCGTGAGACCCAGTACTTC. It translates to CASSSGLAGGRETQYF.

Many counts were recorded for this clonotype. The V and J genes are TRBV20-1 and TRBJ2-7, with TRBD1 matching 8 bases. Germline V gives CDR1 DFQATT, CDR2 SNEGSKA (reference sequence). V dropped 3 bases and J dropped 6; count of bases not matched to a gene: 10. The CDR3 contains 14 residues. The CDR3 protein is CSASLGQGFSEQYF. In DNA form, the CDR3 reads TGCAGTGCTAGTTTAGGACAGGGTTTTAGCGAGCAGTACTTC.